A single sample gave rise to the 19 T cell receptor beta chains below, sequenced in a study of blood T cell repertoires in COVID-19. Libraries were prepared by immunoSEQ multiplex PCR; TCRdb keeps only in-frame clonotypes and omits some of them. The table has 100,000 to 110,000 clones, around four fifths seen once. Sequencing used peripheral blood. These receptors were taken from an older man with active or convalescent COVID-19.

Of note for this clone: One end of the junction is discordant with germline, which a read error may explain. The chain is built from TRBV28 and TRBJ2-2, with D possibly being TRBD1 (6 bases). CDR3 length equals 12 residues. The germline gives CDR1 MDHEN, CDR2 SYDVKM. The CDR3 sequence is CTTDSNTGELFF. CDR3 DNA: TGCACGACGGACAGTAACACCGGGGAGCTGTTTTTT.

The genes are TRBV2 and TRBJ2-2; no definite D call. V was clipped by 4 bases and J by 4 bases, with 10 bases between them. The germline V gene has CDR1 SNHLY and CDR2 FYNNEI. The CDR3 sequence is 14 residues long. The CDR3 reads CASSVFSFTGELFF. The DNA for the CDR3 is TGTGCCAGCAGTGTTTTTAGTTTCACCGGGGAGCTGTTTTTT.

The gene calls are TRBV12-3 or TRBV12-4 and TRBJ2-1; a possible D gene is TRBD2 (6 bases). Trimming shortened V by 7 bases and J by 9 bases, and 16 bases separated the two germline ends. The CDR3 sequence is 13 residues long. The CDR3 nucleotides read TGTGCCAGCACCCGGGAGTGGGGTTCTGAGCAGTTCTTC. This encodes CASTREWGSEQFF.

This clone was seen a few times. The rearrangement links TRBV15 to TRBJ2-3; TRBD1 might be the D (6 bases). CDR3 length: 16 amino acids. Germline loops: CDR1 LNHNV, CDR2 YYDKDF (reference sequence). V was pared by 4 bases and J by 2 bases, with 16 bases between. CDR3 sequence: CATSTPPGHHTDTQYF. The CDR3 DNA reads TGTGCCACCAGCACTCCTCCGGGACACCACACAGATACGCAGTATTTT.

The chain couples TRBV24-1 to TRBJ2-3; TRBD2 matches 7 bases. This CDR3 has 18 amino acids. Trimming removed 4 bases from V and 4 bases from J; junction bases left unmatched: 16. Per the germline V gene, CDR1 is KGHDR and CDR2 is SFDVKD. CDR3 sequence (DNA): TGTGCCACCAGTGACCTGAGGGCGGGGGATATTGGCGCAGATACGCAGTATTTT. This translates into CATSDLRAGDIGADTQYF.

The genes are TRBV4-1 and TRBJ1-1; D may be TRBD1 (5 bases). This CDR3 region has 17 residues. Germline V gives CDR1 MGHRA, CDR2 YSYEKL. Deletions cut 0 bases from V and 0 bases from J, with 14 bases between. The CDR3 DNA reads as TGCGCCAGCAGCCAAGAGAAGGGGCGAACTTTGAACACTGAAGCTTTCTTT. It yields the protein CASSQEKGRTLNTEAFF.

V usage is TRBV15 and J usage is TRBJ2-3; D may be TRBD2 (6 bases). V lost 0 bases and J lost 0, with 10 bases in between. CDR1 is LNHNV, CDR2 YYDKDF, per germline (reference sequence). The CDR3 loop spans 16 amino acids. CDR3 amino acids: CATSRDVRESTDTQYF. CDR3 DNA sequence: TGTGCCACCAGCAGAGATGTTCGGGAGAGCACAGATACGCAGTATTTT.

The chain is built from TRBV5-1 and TRBJ1-1, with 7 bases identical to TRBD1. V lost 2 bases, J lost 4 bases, and 8 bases stayed unmatched. This CDR3 spans 15 amino acids. CDR1 SGHRS and CDR2 YFSETQ come from the germline V gene. The CDR3 sequence is CASSLVQGESTEAFF. The DNA for the CDR3 is TGCGCCAGCAGCTTAGTCCAGGGGGAAAGCACTGAAGCTTTCTTT.

The chain is built from TRBV29-1 and TRBJ1-2; maybe TRBD1 (6 bases). Germline lookup yields CDR1 SQVTM and CDR2 ANQGSEA. There are 12 residues in the CDR3. Trimming cost V 6 bases and J 6 bases, with 14 bases left between them. This CDR3 reads CSVQTGEDGYTF. In DNA, the CDR3 is TGCAGCGTCCAGACAGGCGAGGATGGCTACACCTTC. Combining the CDR3 with reference TRBV29-1 and TRBJ1-2 gives the whole variable domain SAVISQKPSRDICQRGTSLTIQCQVDSQVTMMFWYRQQPGQSLTLIATANQGSEATYESGFVIDKFPISRPNLTFSTLTVSNMSPEDSSIYLCSVQTGEDGYTFGSGTRLTVV.

About this clone: Other DNA variants within this sample encode the same CDR3. The V call is TRBV28, the J call TRBJ1-5; D not resolved. Germline CDR1 and CDR2: MDHEN and SYDVKM. The CDR3 has 15 amino acids. V was pared by 8 bases and J by 2 bases, with 16 bases between. Here the CDR3 reads CASRPGQAGNQPQHF. CDR3 in DNA: TGTGCCAGCCGGCCGGGCCAAGCGGGCAATCAGCCCCAGCATTTT.

The V gene is TRBV7-6, the J gene TRBJ2-5; TRBD2 aligns across 7 bases. Germline lookup yields CDR1 SGHVS and CDR2 FNYEAQ. This CDR3 has 14 amino acids. Germline trimming cut 3 bases from V and 4 bases from J; bases unmatched to any gene: 5. The CDR3 DNA is TGTGCCAGCAGCTTCTCTAGCGGTGGAGAGACCCAGTACTTC. This translates into CASSFSSGGETQYF.

The V and J genes are TRBV14 and TRBJ2-2; D may be TRBD2 (5 bases). Trimming took 4 bases from V and 5 from J, leaving 14 bases between them. Germline V gives CDR1 SGHDN, CDR2 FVKESK. The CDR3 spans 15 residues. CDR3 residues: CASSPRIAYTGELFF. CDR3 in DNA: TGTGCCAGCAGCCCGCGGATAGCGTATACCGGGGAGCTGTTTTTT.

The CDR3 region is CASSLNPQGTYGYTF. Written as DNA, the CDR3 is TGTGCCAGCAGCTTGAACCCACAGGGGACCTATGGCTACACCTTC. The chain recombines TRBV5-5 with TRBJ1-2; 7 positions match TRBD1. V gave up 1 base and J gave up 4 bases; unmatched junction bases: 7. Germline lookup yields CDR1 SGHKS and CDR2 YYEKEE (reference sequence). The length of the CDR3 is 15 residues.

This clone showed up just a few times. Other nucleotide sequences in the sample specify the same CDR3. V usage is TRBV3-1 (or the pseudogene TRBV3-2) and J usage is TRBJ2-2; D is perhaps TRBD2 (5 bases). From germline, CDR1 is LGHDT and CDR2 YNNKEL (reference sequence). Trimming took off 1 base at V and 2 bases at J, with 14 bases between the two ends. This CDR3 has 17 amino acids. CDR3 loop: CASSQGSGLANTGELFF. The CDR3 bases are TGTGCCAGCAGCCAAGGGTCCGGACTCGCTAACACCGGGGAGCTGTTTTTT.

The chain is built from TRBV10-3 and TRBJ1-1; no reliable D call. The CDR3 runs to 13 residues. Looked up from germline, CDR1 is ENHRY and CDR2 is SYGVKD. V was pared by 0 bases and J by 6 bases, with 8 bases between. This chain's CDR3 is CAISESAVAEAFF. The CDR3, as DNA: TGTGCCATCAGTGAGTCGGCGGTAGCTGAAGCTTTCTTT.

The chain links TRBV24-1 to TRBJ2-2; maybe TRBD1 (6 bases). This CDR3 spans 16 amino acids. The V gene lost 0 bases and the J gene lost 5 bases, with 12 bases spanning the gap. Germline values: CDR1 KGHDR, CDR2 SFDVKD. This CDR3 reads CATSDLHLTGTGELFF. DNA of the CDR3: TGTGCCACCAGTGATTTGCACCTTACAGGGACCGGGGAGCTGTTTTTT.

CDR3 sequence reads: CASSPGGFYEQYF. CDR3 DNA sequence: TGTGCCAGCAGCCCAGGGGGTTTCTACGAGCAGTACTTC. This chain links TRBV7-9 with TRBJ2-7; TRBD1 matches 7 bases. V was clipped by 5 bases and J by 3 bases; unmatched bases: 4. Germline V gene sequence: CDR1 SEHNR, CDR2 FQNEAQ (reference sequence). This CDR3 is built from 13 residues.

The V gene is TRBV18, the J gene TRBJ1-2, with D possibly matching TRBD1 (5 bases). V lost 0 bases, J lost 7 bases, and 12 bases lay in between. CDR1 KGHSH and CDR2 LQKENI come from the germline V gene. The CDR3 consists of 14 residues. The CDR3 sequence is CASSPPGGDFGYTF. In DNA form, the CDR3 reads TGTGCCAGCTCACCACCGGGAGGGGATTTTGGCTACACCTTC.

The V and J genes are TRBV14 and TRBJ2-2; no clear D. The CDR3 runs 17 residues. V was pared by 4 bases and J by 1 base, with 16 bases between. CDR1 is SGHDN and CDR2 is FVKESK in the germline V gene. Here the CDR3 DNA reads TGTGCCAGCAGCCCCCGAGGTCCCCAGCGGAACACCGGGGAGCTGTTTTTT. Its translation: CASSPRGPQRNTGELFF.